Below, 22 T cell receptor beta chains from the same sample are listed, as sequenced in a study of CD8 T cells in Susac syndrome. Reverse transcription of about 0.45 to 1 ug RNA was performed with random hexamers. TCRdb itself ran the immunoSEQ multiplex PCR reads through MiXCR, one entry per CDR3 protein. The repertoire includes under 200,000 distinct CDR3 sequences, 95% to 96% of them detected once, and 0.12% sits in the top ten. The material sequenced was CD4+ T cells from PBMCs. Source of these receptors: a human donor with Susac syndrome.

The chain combines TRBV3-1 with TRBJ2-3; TRBD2 matches at 8 bases. Germline CDR1 and CDR2: LGHDT and YNNKEL (reference sequence). The CDR3 covers 15 residues. Unmatched junction bases numbered 5, after V lost 5 bases and J lost 1 base. CDR3: CASSIGLAGTDTQYF. In DNA form, the CDR3 reads TGTGCCAGCAGCATTGGACTAGCAGGCACAGATACGCAGTATTTT.

V gene TRBV12-3 or TRBV12-4 combines with J gene TRBJ2-1; D unclear. The V end lost 3 bases, the J end lost 8 bases, and 5 bases lay between the germline ends. The CDR3 totals 11 residues. In DNA, the CDR3 is TGTGCCAGCAGTTTTTTCGATGAGCAGTTCTTC. Translating gives CASSFFDEQFF.

The V gene is TRBV20-1, the J gene TRBJ2-5, with 11 positions matching TRBD2. Germline-derived CDR1 and CDR2 are DFQATT and SNEGSKA (reference sequence). Germline trimming cut 3 bases from V and 4 bases from J; bases unmatched to any gene: 4. The CDR3 runs 14 residues. Here the CDR3 DNA reads TGCAGTGCTAGTCCTAGCGGGGGGAGAGAGACCCAGTACTTC. Protein: CSASPSGGRETQYF.

The chain employs TRBV5-4 and TRBJ2-5; a weak D match, TRBD1 (5 bases). V was shortened by 1 base and J by 4 bases, with 14 bases between the two germline ends. The CDR3 has 15 residues. Germline V gene sequence: CDR1 SGHNT, CDR2 YYREEE (reference sequence). CDR3 DNA: TGTGCCAGCAGCTTGAGGCAGGGTAGGGCAGAGACCCAGTACTTC. Translated: CASSLRQGRAETQYF.

CDR3 bases: TGTGCCAGCAGCCAGTACGGGCAAGAGACCCAGTACTTC. This sequence encodes CASSQYGQETQYF. The chain employs TRBV4-2 and TRBJ2-5, with D unclear. V was trimmed by 3 bases and J by 2 bases, leaving 7 bases between them. CDR3 size: 13 residues. Germline loops: CDR1 LGHNA, CDR2 YNFKEQ.

The chain couples TRBV30 to TRBJ1-1; D is unclear. The V end was cut by 3 bases, the J end by 4 bases, with 9 bases between. Germline CDR1 reads GTSNPN; CDR2 reads SVGIG (reference sequence). The length of the CDR3 is 12 residues. The CDR3 region is CAWRVGSTEAFF. The CDR3 bases are TGTGCCTGGAGGGTCGGGAGCACTGAAGCTTTCTTT.

This chain connects TRBV20-1 to TRBJ2-5; D gene unclear. CDR3 length equals 14 residues. Germline CDR1 is DFQATT and CDR2 is SNEGSKA (reference sequence). Trimming shortened V by 2 bases and J by 5 bases, and 15 bases separated the two germline ends. In nucleotides, the CDR3 is TGCAGTGCTAGAAGCGTTGACGTTCGGGAGACCCAGTACTTC. Amino acid sequence: CSARSVDVRETQYF.

The chain couples TRBV27 to TRBJ2-3; 8 bases fit TRBD1. V gave up 2 bases and J gave up 1 base; unmatched junction bases: 2. The germline V gene encodes CDR1 MNHEY and CDR2 SMNVEV (reference sequence). This CDR3 is 15 amino acids long. The CDR3 sequence: CASSLRGQGTDTQYF. As DNA, the CDR3 is TGTGCCAGCAGTTTAAGGGGACAGGGCACAGATACGCAGTATTTT.

The rearrangement links TRBV5-1 to TRBJ2-5; D is undetermined. The germline CDR1 and CDR2 sequences are SGHRS and YFSETQ. There are 12 residues in the CDR3. The V end lost 4 bases, the J end lost 5 bases, and 9 bases lay between the germline ends. CDR3 sequence: CASSDGTETQYF. The DNA of the CDR3 is TGCGCCAGCAGCGATGGAACGGAGACCCAGTACTTC.

The chain uses TRBV15 and TRBJ2-5; possible D gene TRBD2, 5 bases. This CDR3 has 13 amino acids. Germline-derived CDR1 and CDR2 are LNHNV and YYDKDF (reference sequence). V was shortened by 5 bases and J by 3 bases, with 10 bases between the two germline ends. CDR3 region: CATSGLFKETQYF. CDR3 nucleotide sequence: TGTGCCACCAGCGGACTTTTCAAAGAGACCCAGTACTTC.

The chain links TRBV20-1 to TRBJ2-3; TRBD1 is a possible D gene (7 bases). In germline, CDR1 is DFQATT, CDR2 SNEGSKA (reference sequence). The ends were cut back, 6 bases at V and 5 bases at J, with 24 bases in the middle. The CDR3 length is 16 residues. CDR3 amino acids: CSAAARVRGRGDTQYF. In DNA form, the CDR3 reads TGCAGTGCCGCTGCTCGGGTTAGGGGGCGGGGAGATACGCAGTATTTT.

V gene TRBV7-2 combines with J gene TRBJ2-7; D perhaps matches TRBD1 (5 bases). The CDR3 has 15 amino acids. Germline V gives CDR1 SGHTA, CDR2 FQGNSA. Trimming removed 3 bases at V and 0 bases at J, with 12 bases between. This CDR3 is CASSFLGRVSYEQYF. DNA for the CDR3: TGTGCCAGCAGCTTCCTGGGCAGGGTCTCCTACGAGCAGTACTTC.

This clonotype appeared a single time. The chain carries TRBV5-1 and TRBJ2-1, with TRBD1 as a possible D gene (6 bases). CDR1 and CDR2 from the germline V gene are SGHRS and YFSETQ. V shed 0 bases and J shed 13 bases, with 11 bases lying between them. This CDR3 has 12 amino acids. The CDR3 DNA sequence: TGCGCCAGCAGCTTGGACGCAGGGGATCAGTTCTTC. This codes for CASSLDAGDQFF.

This rearrangement joins TRBV20-1 to TRBJ1-1, with D perhaps TRBD1 (6 bases). The CDR3 has 12 residues. V was trimmed by 2 bases and J by 5 bases, leaving 9 bases between them. Germline CDR1 reads DFQATT; CDR2 reads SNEGSKA (reference sequence). The CDR3 DNA sequence: TGCAGTGCTAGATGGGGGGCTACTGAAGCTTTCTTT. It yields the protein CSARWGATEAFF.

The J gene is TRBJ2-5, the V gene TRBV7-3, with D unresolved. The CDR3 has 13 amino acids. Germline loops: CDR1 SGHTA, CDR2 FQGTGA. Trimming left V 0 bases short and J 3 bases short, with 5 bases between. In DNA, the CDR3 is TGTGCCAGCAGCTTAACCTTGAAAGAGACCCAGTACTTC. This translates into CASSLTLKETQYF.

The chain carries TRBV9 and TRBJ1-2, with 7 bases aligning to TRBD1. The J segment lost 8 bases and the V segment lost 1 base, leaving 8 bases of the junction unmatched. Germline CDR1 reads SGDLS; CDR2 reads YYNGEE. This CDR3 region has 14 residues. The CDR3 DNA is TGTGCCAGCAGCGTAATGAACAGGGGCGGCGGCTACACCTTC. Protein: CASSVMNRGGGYTF.

This clonotype showed up just a few times. The V call is TRBV29-1, the J call TRBJ2-7; 10 bases map to TRBD1. The ends lost 8 bases at V and 3 bases at J; junction bases unmatched: 13. The CDR3 has 15 amino acids. Germline CDR1 SQVTM, CDR2 ANQGSEA. The CDR3 nucleotides read TGCAGCATGCTGAAAGTCGGGACAGGGGTCTACGAGCAGTACTTC. This gives the protein CSMLKVGTGVYEQYF.

The chain combines TRBV18 with TRBJ2-1; 8 positions match TRBD2. The germline V gene has CDR1 KGHSH and CDR2 LQKENI. V gave up 6 bases and J gave up 7 bases; unmatched junction bases: 5. The CDR3 is made up of 13 amino acids. The CDR3 DNA sequence: TGTGCCAGCTCGGCGCTAGCGGGTAATGAGCAGTTCTTC. It specifies CASSALAGNEQFF.

This clonotype showed up just a few times. This chain joins TRBV28 and TRBJ2-7; 10 positions agree with TRBD2. The CDR3 has 14 amino acids. Looked up from germline, CDR1 is MDHEN and CDR2 is SYDVKM. J lost 5 bases, V lost 3 bases, and 4 bases had no gene match. Here the CDR3 DNA reads TGTGCCAGCAGTTTCAGCGGGAGGGCCAACGAGCAGTACTTC. Translated, it gives CASSFSGRANEQYF.

The chain is built from TRBV27 and TRBJ2-1; D is undetermined. The germline V and J ends were trimmed by 5 bases and 5 bases, with 13 bases remaining between them. The V gene's germline CDR1 is MNHEY and CDR2 SMNVEV (reference sequence). This CDR3 is 14 amino acids long. The DNA for the CDR3 is TGTGCCAGCAGTCCATTGGGTACTAACAATGAGCAGTTCTTC. As protein: CASSPLGTNNEQFF.

The rearrangement joins TRBV28 to TRBJ2-7; tentatively, D is TRBD1 (6 bases). This CDR3 region has 13 residues. Trimming left V 8 bases short and J 2 bases short, with 13 bases between. From germline, CDR1 is MDHEN and CDR2 SYDVKM. The CDR3 DNA sequence: TGTGCCAGCGGCTCTGGACAGACCTACGAGCAGTACTTC. It yields the protein CASGSGQTYEQYF.

The chain links TRBV30 to TRBJ1-1; the D gene is possibly TRBD1 (5 bases). Trimming shortened V by 0 bases and J by 0 bases, and 14 bases separated the two germline ends. The length of the CDR3 is 16 residues. In germline, CDR1 is GTSNPN, CDR2 SVGIG (reference sequence). DNA of the CDR3: TGTGCCTGGAGTGTACTCTCCGACAGCATGAACACTGAAGCTTTCTTT. This codes for CAWSVLSDSMNTEAFF.